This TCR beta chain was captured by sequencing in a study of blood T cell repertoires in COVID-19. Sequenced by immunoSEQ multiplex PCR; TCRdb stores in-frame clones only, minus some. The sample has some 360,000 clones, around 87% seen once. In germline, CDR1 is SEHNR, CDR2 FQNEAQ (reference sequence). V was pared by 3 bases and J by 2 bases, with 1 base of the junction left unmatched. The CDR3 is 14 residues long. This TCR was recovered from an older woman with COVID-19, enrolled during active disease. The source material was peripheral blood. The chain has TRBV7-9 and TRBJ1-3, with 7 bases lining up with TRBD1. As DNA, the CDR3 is TGTGCCAGCAGCTTGGGACAGACTGGAAACACCATATATTTT. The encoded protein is CASSLGQTGNTIYF. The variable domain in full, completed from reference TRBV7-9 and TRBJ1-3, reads DTGVSQNPRHKITKRGQNVTFRCDPISEHNRLYWYRQTLGQGPEFLTYFQNEAQLEKSRLLSDRFSAERPKGSFSTLEIQRTEQGDSAMYLCASSLGQTGNTIYFGEGSWLTVV.